This TCR beta chain emerged from a study of blood T cell repertoires in COVID-19. The germline V gene has CDR1 LNHDA and CDR2 SQIVND (reference sequence). The CDR3 is 17 residues long. V was pared by 7 bases and J by 3 bases, with 15 bases of the junction left unmatched. Data came from immunoSEQ multiplex PCR; TCRdb stores just in-frame clones and leaves some out. The sample carries about 270,000 clones, around 93% recorded once. The sequence was collected from a man aged 40-49 years who had been exposed to COVID-19. The sample taken for sequencing was PBMCs or T cells enriched from blood (not recorded which). V is TRBV19 and J is TRBJ1-2, with 9 positions matching TRBD1. This chain's CDR3 is CASNDALTGGLDYGYTF. The CDR3 nucleotides read TGTGCCAGTAATGACGCTTTGACAGGGGGATTGGACTATGGCTACACCTTC.